Here is one TCR beta chain with its context. Documented time point: peripheral blood 6 weeks after treatment start. This specimen comes from a study of PD-L1 blockade in urothelial cancer. The V gene lost 3 bases and the J gene lost 0 bases, with 7 bases spanning the gap. The V gene's germline CDR1 is MNHNS and CDR2 SASEGT. This CDR3 has 14 amino acids. Every PCR was spiked with synthetic TCR analog templates. Data came from immunoSEQ multiplex PCR; TCRdb stores just in-frame clones and leaves some out. Of some 110,000 clones listed, approximately 90% were seen once; the top ten hold 3% to 4.5%. V and J are TRBV6-1 and TRBJ2-3; D unresolved. Sequencing was performed on PBMCs, taken around atezolizumab (anti-PD-L1) treatment. This clonotype was obtained from a man aged 55 to 70 with urothelial cancer. CDR3 DNA sequence: TGTGCCAGCAGTGAGTCTTCTAGCACAGATACGCAGTATTTT. Protein: CASSESSSTDTQYF.